This T cell receptor (beta chain) was found in a study of blood T cell repertoires in COVID-19. The assay was immunoSEQ multiplex PCR, and TCRdb's table has in-frame clones only and misses some. The data hold some 140,000 clones, with approximately 86% observed a single time. Germline loops: CDR1 SNHLY, CDR2 FYNNEI. V gave up 6 bases and J gave up 6 bases, with 20 bases separating them. The CDR3 contains 15 residues. The receptor's source is a woman in her forties or fifties who had recovered from COVID-19. This chain uses TRBV2 with TRBJ2-5, with D tentatively TRBD1 (5 bases). Sequencing used peripheral blood. CDR3 nucleotide sequence: TGTGCCAGCAGCCCCTTGGGGCAGGGTTGGCAGACCCAGTACTTC. Translation gives CASSPLGQGWQTQYF. Full variable domain (rest looked up from reference TRBV2 and TRBJ2-5): EPEVTQTPSHQVTQMGQEVILRCVPISNHLYFYWYRQILGQKVEFLVSFYNNEISEKSEIFDDQFSVERPDGSNFTLKIRSTKLEDSAMYFCASSPLGQGWQTQYFGPGTRLLVL.